The clone carrying this TCR beta chain occurred a few times. Antigen unknown. This entry is derived from a study of CD8+ T cells in alopecia areata. PBMCs yielded sorted CD4+ and CD8+ T cells. Trimming pared 9 bases from V and 7 bases from J, leaving 7 bases between. The CDR3 covers 10 residues. Germline loops: CDR1 MNHEY, CDR2 SMNVEV (reference sequence). Overall study results and limits: Alopecia totalis/universalis scalp especially showed more expanded CD8+ clones than normal scalp. Clarity of TCR sharing across patients fell short of that in mice, possibly HLA-related. Sequencing of scalp samples also captures resident alphabeta T cells of normal skin.

Following RNA extraction, reverse transcription yielded cDNA that acted as the sequencing template. Assay used: immunoSEQ multiplex PCR; TCRdb lists only in-frame clones, some missing. The sample lists 200,000 to 250,000 clones; about 56% were seen once. The V and J genes are TRBV27 and TRBJ1-5; D gene uncertain. Source material: CD8+ T cells sorted from blood. The sequence was obtained from a human donor in good health. The CDR3 loop reads CASGRQPQHF. The CDR3 DNA reads as TGTGCCAGTGGTCGCCAGCCCCAGCATTTT.